This T cell receptor beta chain was sequenced in a study of technical replicates of blood from a handful of donors. The CDR3 has 17 residues. From germline, CDR1 is LNHDA and CDR2 SQIVND (reference sequence). V dropped 5 bases and J dropped 5; count of bases not matched to a gene: 12. The protocol was immunoSEQ multiplex PCR, while the TCRdb copy is restricted to in-frame clones and leaves out a portion. The repertoire includes 85,000 to 100,000 clones, 94% of them detected once, and under 0.3% sits in the top ten. The source material was T cells isolated from PBMCs. This chain joins TRBV19 and TRBJ2-2, with TRBD1 identical over 9 bases. The sequence was collected from a human donor in good health. CDR3 nucleotides: TGTGCCAGTAGTCAACTTCCGGGACAGGGAGCGACCGGGGAGCTGTTTTTT. Translation gives CASSQLPGQGATGELFF.